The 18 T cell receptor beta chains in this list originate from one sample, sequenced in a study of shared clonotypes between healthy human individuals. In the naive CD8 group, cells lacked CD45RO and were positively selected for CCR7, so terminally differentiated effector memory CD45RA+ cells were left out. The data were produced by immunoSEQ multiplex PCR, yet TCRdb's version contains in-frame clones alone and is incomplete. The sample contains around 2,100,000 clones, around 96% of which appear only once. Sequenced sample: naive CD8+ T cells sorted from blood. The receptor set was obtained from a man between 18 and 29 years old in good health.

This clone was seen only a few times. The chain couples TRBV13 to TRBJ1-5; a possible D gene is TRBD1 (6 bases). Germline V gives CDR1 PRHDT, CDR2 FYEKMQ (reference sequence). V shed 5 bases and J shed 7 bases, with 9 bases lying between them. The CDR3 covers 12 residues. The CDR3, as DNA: TGTGCCAGCAGCGCAGGGGACCAGCCCCAGCATTTT. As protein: CASSAGDQPQHF.

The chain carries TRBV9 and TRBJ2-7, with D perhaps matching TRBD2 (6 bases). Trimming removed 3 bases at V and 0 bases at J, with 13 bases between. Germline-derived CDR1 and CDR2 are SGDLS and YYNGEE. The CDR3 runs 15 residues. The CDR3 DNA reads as TGTGCCAGCAGCGCGGGGACTGACCCCTCCTACGAGCAGTACTTC. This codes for CASSAGTDPSYEQYF.

In nucleotides, the CDR3 is TGTGCCAGCAGCCAAGTCCTAGCGGGTTTCTACAATGAGCAGTTCTTC. Its translation: CASSQVLAGFYNEQFF. The chain employs TRBV7-9 and TRBJ2-1; 8 bases map to TRBD2. This CDR3 spans 16 amino acids. The ends lost 5 bases at V and 3 bases at J; junction bases unmatched: 9. Germline CDR1 reads SEHNR; CDR2 reads FQNEAQ (reference sequence).

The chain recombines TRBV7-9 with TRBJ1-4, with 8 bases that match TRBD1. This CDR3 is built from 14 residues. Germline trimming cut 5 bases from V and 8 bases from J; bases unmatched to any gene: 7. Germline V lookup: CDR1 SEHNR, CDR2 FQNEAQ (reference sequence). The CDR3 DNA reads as TGTGCCAGCAGCCGGGGACAGGAAGGGGAAAAACTGTTTTTT. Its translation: CASSRGQEGEKLFF.

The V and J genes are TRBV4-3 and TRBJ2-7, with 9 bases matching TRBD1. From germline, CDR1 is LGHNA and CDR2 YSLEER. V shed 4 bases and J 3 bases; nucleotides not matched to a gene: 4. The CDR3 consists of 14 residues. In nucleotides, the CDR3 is TGCGCCAGCAGCCCGGGACAGGGTAACTACGAGCAGTACTTC. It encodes CASSPGQGNYEQYF.

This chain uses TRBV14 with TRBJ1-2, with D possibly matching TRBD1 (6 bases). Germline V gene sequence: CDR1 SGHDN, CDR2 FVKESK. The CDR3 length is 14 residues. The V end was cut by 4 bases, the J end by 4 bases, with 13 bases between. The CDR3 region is CASSRGDTIYGYTF. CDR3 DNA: TGTGCCAGCAGCCGGGGGGACACGATCTATGGCTACACCTTC.

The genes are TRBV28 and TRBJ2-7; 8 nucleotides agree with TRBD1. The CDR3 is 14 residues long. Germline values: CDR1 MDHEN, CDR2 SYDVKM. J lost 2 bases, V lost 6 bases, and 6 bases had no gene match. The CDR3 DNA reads TGTGCCAGCAGGGGGACAGGTATACCCTACGAGCAGTACTTC. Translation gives CASRGTGIPYEQYF.

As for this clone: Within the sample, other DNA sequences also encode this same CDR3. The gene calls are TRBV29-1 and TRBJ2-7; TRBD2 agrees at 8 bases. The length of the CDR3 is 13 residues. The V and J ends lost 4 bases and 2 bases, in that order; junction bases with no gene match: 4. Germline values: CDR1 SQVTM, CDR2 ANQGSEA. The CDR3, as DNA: TGCAGCGTTGCAGCGGGAGTCGCCTACGAGCAGTACTTC. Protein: CSVAAGVAYEQYF.

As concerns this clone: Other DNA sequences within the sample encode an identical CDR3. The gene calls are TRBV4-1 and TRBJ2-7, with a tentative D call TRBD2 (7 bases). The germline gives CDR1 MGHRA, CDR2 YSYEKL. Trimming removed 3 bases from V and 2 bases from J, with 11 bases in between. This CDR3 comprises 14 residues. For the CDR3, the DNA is TGCGCCAGCAGCCAGGTAGGGGGGGCCTACGAGCAGTACTTC. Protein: CASSQVGGAYEQYF.

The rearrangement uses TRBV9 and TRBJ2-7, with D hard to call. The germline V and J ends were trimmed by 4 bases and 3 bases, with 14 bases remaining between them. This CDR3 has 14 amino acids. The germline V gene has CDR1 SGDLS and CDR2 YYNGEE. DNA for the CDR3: TGTGCCAGCAGCCCCTGGGGTTCTCACTACGAGCAGTACTTC. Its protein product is CASSPWGSHYEQYF. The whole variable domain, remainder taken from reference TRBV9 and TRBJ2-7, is DSGVTQTPKHLITATGQRVTLRCSPRSGDLSVYWYQQSLDQGLQFLIQYYNGEERAKGNILERFSAQQFPDLHSELNLSSLELGDSALYFCASSPWGSHYEQYFGPGTRLTVT.

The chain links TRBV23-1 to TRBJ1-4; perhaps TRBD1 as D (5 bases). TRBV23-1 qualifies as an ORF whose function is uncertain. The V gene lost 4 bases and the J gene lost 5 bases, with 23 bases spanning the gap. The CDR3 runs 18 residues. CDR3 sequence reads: CASSRRDDDSLPNEKLFF. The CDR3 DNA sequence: TGCGCCAGCAGTCGACGGGACGACGACTCCCTACCCAATGAAAAACTGTTTTTT.

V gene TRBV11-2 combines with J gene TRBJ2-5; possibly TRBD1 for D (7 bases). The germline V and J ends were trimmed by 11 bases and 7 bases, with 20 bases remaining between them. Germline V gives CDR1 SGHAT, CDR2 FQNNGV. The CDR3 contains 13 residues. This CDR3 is CAWGETGLGTQYF. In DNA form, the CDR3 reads TGTGCCTGGGGGGAGACAGGGCTTGGGACCCAGTACTTC.

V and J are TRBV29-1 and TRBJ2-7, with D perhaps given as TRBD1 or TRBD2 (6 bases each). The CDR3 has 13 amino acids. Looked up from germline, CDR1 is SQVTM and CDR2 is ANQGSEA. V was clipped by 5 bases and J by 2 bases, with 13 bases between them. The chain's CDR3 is CSVTTGRTYEQYF. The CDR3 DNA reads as TGCAGCGTTACCACAGGGAGGACCTACGAGCAGTACTTC.

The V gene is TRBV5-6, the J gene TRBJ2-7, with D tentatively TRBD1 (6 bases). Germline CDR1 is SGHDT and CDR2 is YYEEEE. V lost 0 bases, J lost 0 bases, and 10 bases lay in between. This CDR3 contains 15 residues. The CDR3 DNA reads TGTGCCAGCAGCTTGGGGGTAGGGGGCTCCTACGAGCAGTACTTC. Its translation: CASSLGVGGSYEQYF. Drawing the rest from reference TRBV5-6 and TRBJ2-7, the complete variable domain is DAGVTQSPTHLIKTRGQQVTLRCSPKSGHDTVSWYQQALGQGPQFIFQYYEEEERQRGNFPDRFSGHQFPNYSSELNVNALLLGDSALYLCASSLGVGGSYEQYFGPGTRLTVT.

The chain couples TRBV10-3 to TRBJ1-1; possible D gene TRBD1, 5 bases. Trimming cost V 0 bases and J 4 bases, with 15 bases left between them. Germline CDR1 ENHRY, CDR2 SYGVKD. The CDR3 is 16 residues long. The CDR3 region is CAISESKGEGPTEAFF. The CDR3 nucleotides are TGTGCCATCAGTGAGTCGAAAGGGGAGGGACCCACTGAAGCTTTCTTT.

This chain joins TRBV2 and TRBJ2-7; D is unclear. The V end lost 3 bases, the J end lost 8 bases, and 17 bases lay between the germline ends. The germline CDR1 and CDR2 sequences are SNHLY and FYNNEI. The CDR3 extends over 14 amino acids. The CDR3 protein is CASSEISTLIQQYF. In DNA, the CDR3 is TGTGCCAGCAGTGAGATTAGCACACTTATTCAGCAGTACTTC.

The CDR3: CASSTAGTGSGFQETQYF. CDR3 in DNA: TGTGCCAGTAGTACTGCCGGGACAGGGTCTGGCTTCCAAGAGACCCAGTACTTC. This chain uses TRBV19 with TRBJ2-5; TRBD1 matches 9 bases. This CDR3 spans 18 amino acids. CDR1 is LNHDA, CDR2 SQIVND, per germline (reference sequence). J gave up 1 base and V 4 bases, and 13 bases lay outside the gene matches.

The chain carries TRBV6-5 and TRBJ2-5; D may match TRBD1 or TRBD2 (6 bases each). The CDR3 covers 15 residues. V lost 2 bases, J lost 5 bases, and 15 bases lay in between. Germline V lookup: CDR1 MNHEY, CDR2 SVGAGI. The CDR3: CASSYVGGGMETQYF. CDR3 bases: TGTGCCAGCAGTTACGTCGGAGGGGGTATGGAGACCCAGTACTTC.